The sequence of this T cell receptor beta chain was determined in a study of T-cell reconstitution after alpha-beta-depleted transplantation in children. Comments on this clonotype: With a much larger clone just one base away, this may be a read error.

Preparation of the TCRbeta library involved a method that used unique molecular identifiers. One entry per CDR3 protein, called by TCRdb with MiXCR from the PCR reads. The sample records 150,000 to 200,000 distinct CDR3 sequences, more than 12% being singletons. The sequence derives from a human donor who donated a stem cell graft to a child with acute lymphoblastic leukemia. Sample: PBMCs from the stem cell graft donor, taken from the stem cell graft.

The CDR3 here is CATERRGNQPQHF. The CDR3 DNA is TGTGCCACCGAGCGCCGGGGGAATCAGCCCCAGCATTTT. The chain is built from TRBV12-3 or TRBV12-4 and TRBJ1-5, with a weak D call TRBD1 (5 bases). This CDR3 is 13 amino acids long. V was pared by 10 bases and J by 4 bases, with 14 bases between.